This entry concerns a single TCR beta chain. Its antigen is currently unknown. This specimen comes from a study of pediatric ulcerative colitis. Study results and limitations: Two rectal CDR3 clonotypes occurred in all ulcerative colitis patients. Total lymphocyte DNA, not sorted subsets, was the template.

The assay was run at survey level. Profiled with immunoSEQ multiplex PCR; TCRdb holds only in-frame clones, not every one. The table shows under 5,500 clones, with about 88% occurring only once. The CDR3 covers 16 residues. With V trimmed by 6 bases and J by 0 bases, 8 bases remained unmatched. CDR1 is MDHEN, CDR2 SYDVKM, per germline. No immunosuppressive drugs were given to ulcerative colitis patients before diagnostic colonoscopy. The TCR sequence derives from a boy between 10 and 17 years old with mild ulcerative colitis. This chain uses TRBV28 with TRBJ2-5, with TRBD2 matching over 9 bases. The sample was blood. The chain's CDR3 is CASSFPTSGYQETQYF. The CDR3 bases are TGTGCCAGCAGCTTTCCTACTAGCGGGTACCAAGAGACCCAGTACTTC. The whole variable domain, filled in from reference TRBV28 and TRBJ2-5, reads DVKVTQSSRYLVKRTGEKVFLECVQDMDHENMFWYRQDPGLGLRLIYFSYDVKMKEKGDIPEGYSVSREKKERFSLILESASTNQTSMYLCASSFPTSGYQETQYFGPGTRLLVL.